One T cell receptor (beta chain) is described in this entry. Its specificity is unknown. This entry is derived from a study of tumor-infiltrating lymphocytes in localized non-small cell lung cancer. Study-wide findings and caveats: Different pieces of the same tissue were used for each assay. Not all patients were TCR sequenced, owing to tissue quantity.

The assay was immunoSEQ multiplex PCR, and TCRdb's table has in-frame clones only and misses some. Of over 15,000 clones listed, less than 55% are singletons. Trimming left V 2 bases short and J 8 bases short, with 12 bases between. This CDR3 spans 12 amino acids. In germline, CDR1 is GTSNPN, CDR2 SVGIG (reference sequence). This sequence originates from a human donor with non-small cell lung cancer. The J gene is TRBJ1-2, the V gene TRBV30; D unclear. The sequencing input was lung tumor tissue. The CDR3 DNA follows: TGTGCCTGGAGTCGCGTGGGGTGGGGCTACACCTTC. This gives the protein CAWSRVGWGYTF. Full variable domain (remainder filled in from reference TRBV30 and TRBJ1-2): SQTIHQWPATLVQPVGSPLSLECTVEGTSNPNLYWYRQAAGRGLQLLFYSVGIGQISSEVPQNLSASRPQDRQFILSSKKLLLSDSGFYLCAWSRVGWGYTFGSGTRLTVV.